The clone carrying this TCR beta chain was picked up one time. The entry originates in a study of blood T cell repertoires in COVID-19. Study at large: Collection of acute and convalescent COVID-19 samples took place in the United States, Italy and Spain. In each case, the material was cDNA or gDNA derived from T cells, B-cell-depleted T cells, or PBMCs.

Seattle's enrolled individuals joined amid active infection and were then monitored longitudinally. Here immunoSEQ multiplex PCR was the method, and the copy in TCRdb shows in-frame clones only, minus some. The sample consists of about 170,000 clones, approximately 85% of them appearing once. This TCR was sampled from a man of 80 years or more with COVID-19, enrolled during active disease. Sequencing was done on a sample of peripheral blood.

This chain's CDR3 is CASRRQGSATNEKLFF. In DNA form, the CDR3 reads TGTGCCAGTAGACGACAGGGTTCAGCAACTAATGAAAAACTGTTTTTT. V is TRBV19 and J is TRBJ1-4; 7 nucleotides agree with TRBD1. J gave up 0 bases and V 6 bases, and 7 bases lay outside the gene matches. Germline CDR1 and CDR2: LNHDA and SQIVND (reference sequence). This CDR3 spans 16 amino acids.